This T cell receptor beta chain was sequenced in a study of blood T cell repertoires in COVID-19. Study-level background: Acute-phase and convalescent COVID-19 samples originated in the United States, Italy and Spain.

Data came from immunoSEQ multiplex PCR; TCRdb stores just in-frame clones and leaves some out. The sample comprises around 420,000 clones, roughly 87% of which are singletons, and around 2.1% rests with the top ten. The V gene lost 5 bases and the J gene lost 7 bases, with 14 bases spanning the gap. The V gene's germline CDR1 is KGHDR and CDR2 SFDVKD. CDR3 length: 14 residues. The V gene is TRBV24-1, the J gene TRBJ2-1, with D maybe TRBD1 (6 bases). Sequencing input: PBMCs or T cells enriched from blood (not recorded which). This sequence was found in a middle-aged woman with acute COVID-19. CDR3 loop: CATSGKQGTNEQFF. For the CDR3, the DNA is TGTGCCACCAGTGGAAAACAGGGCACGAATGAGCAGTTCTTC.